These 10 T cell receptor beta chains share one sample of origin, sequenced in a study of OX40 agonist ivuxolimab in advanced cancers. Measured with immunoSEQ multiplex PCR; TCRdb has only the in-frame clones, and not every one. The table lists 20,000 to 30,000 clones, around 83% of them singletons, with approximately 35% in the top ten. The source was CD4+ or CD8+ T cells sorted from blood, collected in a trial of the OX40 agonist ivuxolimab. Receptors were obtained from an adult with an advanced solid tumor such as melanoma, head and neck, liver or kidney cancer.

The V gene is TRBV6-5, the J gene TRBJ2-2, with D possibly TRBD2 on 5 matching bases. The V and J ends lost 7 bases and 4 bases respectively, with 16 bases between them. CDR1 and CDR2 from the germline V gene are MNHEY and SVGAGI. CDR3 length equals 15 residues. CDR3 protein: CASNLRGTSTGELFF. CDR3 DNA: TGTGCCAGCAATTTACGCGGAACTAGCACCGGGGAGCTGTTTTTT.

This clone has only one observation. This rearrangement joins TRBV5-6 to TRBJ2-5; TRBD1 matches at 7 bases. This CDR3 is 16 amino acids long. Germline lookup yields CDR1 SGHDT and CDR2 YYEEEE. With V trimmed by 6 bases and J by 0 bases, 11 bases remained unmatched. The CDR3 DNA reads TGTGCCAGCACCCCGGTTAGGGGGCGCTACCAAGAGACCCAGTACTTC. It is translated as CASTPVRGRYQETQYF.

This sequence joins TRBV7-3 and TRBJ2-1; 12 bases match TRBD2. The CDR3 has 14 residues. The ends lost 3 bases at V and 7 bases at J; junction bases unmatched: 1. From germline, CDR1 is SGHTA and CDR2 FQGTGA. The CDR3 here is CASSFTSGRNEQFF. The CDR3 DNA sequence: TGTGCCAGCAGCTTTACTAGCGGGAGGAATGAGCAGTTCTTC.

This chain uses TRBV27 with TRBJ2-3; perhaps D is TRBD1 or TRBD2 (5 bases each). V dropped 7 bases and J dropped 5 bases, with 13 bases sitting between them. Germline CDR1 MNHEY, CDR2 SMNVEV (reference sequence). CDR3 length: 13 residues. The CDR3 spells CASIPQAGDTQYF. CDR3 sequence (DNA): TGTGCCAGCATCCCACAGGCGGGAGATACGCAGTATTTT.

The chain combines TRBV7-7 with TRBJ2-5; D possibly matches TRBD1 or TRBD2 (5 bases each). V was cut by 1 base and J by 2 bases, with 11 bases left in between. In germline, CDR1 is SSHAT, CDR2 FNYEAQ (reference sequence). CDR3 length: 15 residues. CDR3 in DNA: TGTGCCAGCAGCTTAGTTCAGGGAGTGCAAGAGACCCAGTACTTC. It encodes CASSLVQGVQETQYF.

The J gene is TRBJ2-1, the V gene TRBV11-2, with D tentatively TRBD2 (7 bases). Germline lookup yields CDR1 SGHAT and CDR2 FQNNGV. CDR3 length: 17 amino acids. Trimming shortened V by 0 bases and J by 10 bases, and 22 bases separated the two germline ends. CDR3 loop: CASSLDLGGRASGEQFF. The CDR3 nucleotides read TGTGCCAGCAGCTTAGATTTAGGGGGGAGGGCCAGCGGCGAGCAGTTCTTC.

The CDR3 DNA follows: TGTGCCAGCAGCGTAGATTTGGGGGCAAGCGAGCAGTACTTC. This translates into CASSVDLGASEQYF. The chain recombines TRBV9 with TRBJ2-7; possible D gene TRBD1, 6 bases. This CDR3 is 14 amino acids long. The V and J ends lost 0 bases and 6 bases respectively, with 13 bases between them. In germline, CDR1 is SGDLS, CDR2 YYNGEE.

The rearrangement uses TRBV5-6 and TRBJ1-1; no clear D. V was shortened by 0 bases and J by 1 base, with 7 bases between the two germline ends. The CDR3 length is 14 residues. Germline values: CDR1 SGHDT, CDR2 YYEEEE. The CDR3, as DNA: TGTGCCAGCAGCTTGGGCGGCCCGAACACTGAAGCTTTCTTT. Its protein product is CASSLGGPNTEAFF.

This sequence joins TRBV7-8 and TRBJ2-7, with TRBD1 as a possible D gene (6 bases). Per the germline V gene, CDR1 is SGHVS and CDR2 is FQNEAQ. The CDR3 spans 12 residues. The V gene lost 5 bases and the J gene lost 6 bases, with 11 bases spanning the gap. The CDR3 sequence: CASSMTGSEQYF. Here the CDR3 DNA reads TGTGCCAGCAGCATGACAGGTAGCGAGCAGTACTTC.

The CDR3 nucleotides are TGTGCCAGCAGTTTAATACAGAATGGCTACACCTTC. Translating gives CASSLIQNGYTF. The chain has TRBV6-5 and TRBJ1-2; unclear D gene. The CDR3 has 12 amino acids. The V end was cut by 4 bases, the J end by 6 bases, with 9 bases between. Germline values: CDR1 MNHEY, CDR2 SVGAGI.